This T cell receptor (beta chain) was found in a study of T cells after posttransplantation cyclophosphamide. The assay was immunoSEQ multiplex PCR, and TCRdb's table has in-frame clones only and misses some. This sample carries 20,000 to 25,000 clones, none of them present only once. V was pared by 6 bases and J by 2 bases, with 7 bases of the junction left unmatched. This CDR3 is built from 15 residues. Germline CDR1 is KGHSH and CDR2 is LQKENI. This clone came up many times. The antigen is not known. A marrow graft followed busulfan-fludarabine conditioning, with cyclophosphamide on days +3 and +4. Findings of the study overall: Recipient CMV seropositivity and CMV reactivation strongly tracked TRB clonality.

The genes are TRBV18 and TRBJ1-5; 7 bases match TRBD1. The TCR originated in a male patient in his late teens or twenties who received an allogeneic stem cell transplant from a related donor, was CMV-positive, and had no GVHD. Some T cells may arise from the graft donor. Source: PBMCs, taken after allogeneic stem cell transplant with posttransplant cyclophosphamide. As DNA, the CDR3 is TGTGCCAGCTCCATGACAGGGATGGGCAATCAGCCCCAGCATTTT. This translates into CASSMTGMGNQPQHF.